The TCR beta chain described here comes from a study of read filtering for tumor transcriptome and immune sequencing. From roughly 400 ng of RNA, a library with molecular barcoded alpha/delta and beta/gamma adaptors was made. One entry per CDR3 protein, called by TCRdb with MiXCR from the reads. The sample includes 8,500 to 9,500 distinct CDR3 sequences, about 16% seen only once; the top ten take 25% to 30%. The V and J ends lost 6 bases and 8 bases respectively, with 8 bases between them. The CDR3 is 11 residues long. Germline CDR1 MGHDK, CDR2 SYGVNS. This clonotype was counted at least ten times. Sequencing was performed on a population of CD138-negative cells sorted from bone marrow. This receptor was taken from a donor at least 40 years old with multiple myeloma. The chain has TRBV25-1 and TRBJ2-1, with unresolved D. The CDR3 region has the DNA TGTGCCAGCAGGACAACAGATGAGCAGTTCTTC. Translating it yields CASRTTDEQFF.